A selection of T cell receptor beta chains follows, all from one sample in a study of blood T cell repertoires in COVID-19. Sequencing was performed with immunoSEQ multiplex PCR; in TCRdb, only in-frame clones are kept and a portion is missing. The sample lists about 130,000 clones; 84% were seen once. The source material was peripheral blood. The receptor set was obtained from a human donor in a cohort sampled during active COVID-19. Each CDR3 is given with its conserved first and last residue. Each record gives: V gene, J gene, clone size, D gene, CDR3 length, CDR3 protein, CDR3 DNA. D genes are given only for firm matches. Rows may omit the clone size; those that give it use once, few, many or a size class.

v_gene: TRBV4-1; j_gene: TRBJ1-4; abundance: -; d_gene: -; len: 14; CDR3aa: CASSVPQGFEKLFF; CDR3nt: TGCGCCAGCAGCGTCCCACAGGGATTTGAAAAACTGTTTTTT
v_gene: TRBV28; j_gene: TRBJ1-1; abundance: -; d_gene: TRBD1; len: 14; CDR3aa: CASSFPTGGPEAFF; CDR3nt: TGTGCCAGCAGTTTTCCGACAGGGGGTCCTGAAGCTTTCTTT
v_gene: TRBV3-1/TRBV3-2; j_gene: TRBJ1-1; abundance: -; d_gene: -; len: 13; CDR3aa: CASSQELRTEAFF; CDR3nt: TGTGCCAGCAGCCAAGAATTGAGGACTGAAGCTTTCTTT
v_gene: TRBV28; j_gene: TRBJ2-1; abundance: -; d_gene: TRBD1; len: 13; CDR3aa: CASSFRGQGEQFF; CDR3nt: TGTGCCAGCAGTTTCAGGGGGCAAGGTGAGCAGTTCTTC
v_gene: TRBV5-6; j_gene: TRBJ1-1; abundance: once; d_gene: -; len: 12; CDR3aa: CASSGWGGGAFF; CDR3nt: TGTGCCAGCAGCGGCTGGGGCGGAGGGGCTTTCTTT
v_gene: TRBV28; j_gene: TRBJ2-6; abundance: -; d_gene: -; len: 14; CDR3aa: CATGGLSGANVLTF; CDR3nt: TGTGCCACAGGGGGGCTGTCTGGGGCCAACGTCCTGACTTTC
v_gene: TRBV6-6; j_gene: TRBJ2-1; abundance: -; d_gene: -; len: 15; CDR3aa: CASSLVGGAYNEQFF; CDR3nt: TGTGCCAGCAGTTTAGTCGGAGGGGCCTACAATGAGCAGTTCTTC
v_gene: TRBV18; j_gene: TRBJ2-7; abundance: few; d_gene: -; len: 15; CDR3aa: CASSPSPGSSYEQYF; CDR3nt: TGTGCCAGCTCACCAAGTCCGGGTAGCTCCTACGAGCAGTACTTC
v_gene: TRBV6-5; j_gene: TRBJ1-4; abundance: -; d_gene: TRBD1; len: 12; CDR3aa: CASRGQGDGLFF; CDR3nt: TGTGCCAGCAGGGGACAGGGGGACGGGCTGTTTTTT
v_gene: TRBV10-3; j_gene: TRBJ2-7; abundance: -; d_gene: -; len: 11; CDR3aa: CAISVAGEQYF; CDR3nt: TGTGCCATCAGTGTGGCAGGGGAGCAGTACTTC
v_gene: TRBV3-1/TRBV3-2; j_gene: TRBJ2-7; abundance: -; d_gene: -; len: 13; CDR3aa: CASSQGGRYEQYF; CDR3nt: TGTGCCAGCAGCCAGGGGGGGCGCTACGAGCAGTACTTC
v_gene: TRBV27; j_gene: TRBJ1-1; abundance: -; d_gene: -; len: 15; CDR3aa: CASNQPGLLNTEAFF; CDR3nt: TGTGCCAGCAATCAGCCGGGACTCCTGAACACTGAAGCTTTCTTT
v_gene: TRBV19; j_gene: TRBJ1-2; abundance: -; d_gene: -; len: 14; CDR3aa: CASSPLGGNYGYTF; CDR3nt: TGTGCCAGTAGCCCACTAGGAGGAAACTATGGCTACACCTTC
v_gene: TRBV18; j_gene: TRBJ1-5; abundance: -; d_gene: TRBD1; len: 13; CDR3aa: CASSPDRDQPQHF; CDR3nt: TGTGCCAGCTCACCGGACAGGGATCAGCCCCAGCATTTT
v_gene: TRBV12-3/TRBV12-4; j_gene: TRBJ1-2; abundance: -; d_gene: -; len: 12; CDR3aa: CASTFPGGGYTF; CDR3nt: TGTGCCAGCACCTTCCCGGGGGGCGGCTACACCTTC
v_gene: TRBV6-5; j_gene: TRBJ2-2; abundance: -; d_gene: TRBD1; len: 16; CDR3aa: CASSYSQGAHTGELFF; CDR3nt: TGTGCCAGCAGTTACTCCCAGGGGGCCCACACCGGGGAGCTGTTTTTT
v_gene: TRBV30; j_gene: TRBJ1-4; abundance: -; d_gene: -; len: 14; CDR3aa: CAWAVGGKAEKLFF; CDR3nt: TGTGCCTGGGCCGTGGGGGGGAAGGCTGAAAAACTGTTTTTT
v_gene: TRBV5-1; j_gene: TRBJ2-5; abundance: -; d_gene: -; len: 15; CDR3aa: CASSPSRGARETQYF; CDR3nt: TGCGCCAGCAGCCCAAGCCGGGGGGCCAGGGAGACCCAGTACTTC
v_gene: TRBV3-1/TRBV3-2; j_gene: TRBJ1-1; abundance: -; d_gene: -; len: 11; CDR3aa: CASSASTEAFF; CDR3nt: TGTGCCAGCAGCGCGAGCACTGAAGCTTTCTTT
v_gene: TRBV7-9; j_gene: TRBJ2-5; abundance: -; d_gene: -; len: 15; CDR3aa: CASSLNIGDQETQYF; CDR3nt: TGTGCCAGCAGCTTAAACATAGGGGACCAAGAGACCCAGTACTTC
v_gene: TRBV30; j_gene: TRBJ1-2; abundance: -; d_gene: -; len: 12; CDR3aa: CAWGEGNYDYTF; CDR3nt: TGTGCCTGGGGTGAAGGCAACTATGACTACACCTTC
v_gene: TRBV27; j_gene: TRBJ2-2; abundance: few; d_gene: TRBD1; len: 14; CDR3aa: CASSSQGVTGELFF; CDR3nt: TGTGCCAGCAGTTCCCAGGGGGTAACCGGGGAGCTGTTTTTT
v_gene: TRBV11-3; j_gene: TRBJ1-1; abundance: once; d_gene: -; len: 14; CDR3aa: CASSQGRMNTEAFF; CDR3nt: TGTGCCAGCAGCCAGGGGCGGATGAACACTGAAGCTTTCTTT
v_gene: TRBV18; j_gene: TRBJ1-2; abundance: -; d_gene: -; len: 15; CDR3aa: CASSPQGGEGYGYTF; CDR3nt: TGTGCCAGCTCCCCCCAAGGAGGGGAAGGCTATGGCTACACCTTC
v_gene: TRBV7-9; j_gene: TRBJ1-5; abundance: once; d_gene: -; len: 16; CDR3aa: CASSSSGGYGNQPQHF; CDR3nt: TGTGCCAGCAGCTCGAGTGGGGGGTATGGCAATCAGCCCCAGCATTTT
v_gene: TRBV7-2; j_gene: TRBJ1-5; abundance: -; d_gene: -; len: 15; CDR3aa: CASSYMGGPNQPQHF; CDR3nt: TGTGCCAGCAGCTACATGGGGGGACCCAATCAGCCCCAGCATTTT
v_gene: TRBV5-1; j_gene: TRBJ2-7; abundance: -; d_gene: TRBD2; len: 14; CDR3aa: CASTFSGGLDEQYF; CDR3nt: TGCGCCAGCACCTTTAGCGGGGGGTTGGACGAGCAGTACTTC
v_gene: TRBV6-5; j_gene: TRBJ1-3; abundance: -; d_gene: -; len: 13; CDR3aa: CASTPGRGNTIYF; CDR3nt: TGTGCCAGCACCCCAGGAAGGGGTAACACCATATATTTT
v_gene: TRBV6-5; j_gene: TRBJ1-1; abundance: few; d_gene: -; len: 12; CDR3aa: CASSRGNTEAFF; CDR3nt: TGTGCCAGCAGCAGGGGGAACACTGAAGCTTTCTTT
v_gene: TRBV7-8; j_gene: TRBJ2-3; abundance: -; d_gene: -; len: 13; CDR3aa: CASSFADTDTQYF; CDR3nt: TGTGCCAGCAGCTTCGCAGACACAGATACGCAGTATTTT
v_gene: TRBV7-6; j_gene: TRBJ1-3; abundance: -; d_gene: TRBD1; len: 15; CDR3aa: CASSLARGGGNTIYF; CDR3nt: TGTGCCAGCAGCTTAGCGCGAGGGGGCGGAAACACCATATATTTT
v_gene: TRBV27; j_gene: TRBJ2-3; abundance: -; d_gene: TRBD2; len: 14; CDR3aa: CASSGLAGGFTQYF; CDR3nt: TGTGCCAGCAGTGGACTAGCGGGGGGGTTTACGCAGTATTTT
v_gene: TRBV10-3; j_gene: TRBJ2-7; abundance: -; d_gene: TRBD1; len: 14; CDR3aa: CAIGSTGSSYEQYF; CDR3nt: TGTGCCATCGGTTCGACAGGGAGCTCCTACGAGCAGTACTTC
v_gene: TRBV3-1/TRBV3-2; j_gene: TRBJ1-2; abundance: -; d_gene: TRBD1; len: 15; CDR3aa: CASSQGTAPSYGYTF; CDR3nt: TGTGCCAGCAGCCAGGGGACAGCCCCTTCCTATGGCTACACCTTC
v_gene: TRBV19; j_gene: TRBJ1-4; abundance: once; d_gene: -; len: 17; CDR3aa: CASSSRGIPPTNEKLFF; CDR3nt: TGTGCCAGTAGTTCCCGAGGGATCCCCCCAACTAATGAAAAACTGTTTTTT
v_gene: TRBV30; j_gene: TRBJ2-5; abundance: -; d_gene: TRBD2; len: 14; CDR3aa: CALQSTSAGETQYF; CDR3nt: TGTGCCTTACAATCGACTAGCGCGGGGGAGACCCAGTACTTC
v_gene: TRBV5-1; j_gene: TRBJ1-1; abundance: -; d_gene: -; len: 15; CDR3aa: CASSLVAGLGTEAFF; CDR3nt: TGCGCCAGCAGCTTGGTTGCAGGGCTAGGTACTGAAGCTTTCTTT
v_gene: TRBV6-5; j_gene: TRBJ1-2; abundance: -; d_gene: -; len: 14; CDR3aa: CASSYSGGGTGYTF; CDR3nt: TGTGCCAGCAGTTACTCAGGCGGAGGAACCGGCTACACCTTC
v_gene: TRBV6-5; j_gene: TRBJ1-1; abundance: once; d_gene: TRBD1; len: 13; CDR3aa: CASSYSRGSEAFF; CDR3nt: TGTGCCAGCAGTTACTCCAGGGGGTCTGAAGCTTTCTTT
v_gene: TRBV18; j_gene: TRBJ1-5; abundance: -; d_gene: TRBD1; len: 13; CDR3aa: CASSPPGGQPQHF; CDR3nt: TGTGCCAGCTCCCCCCCAGGGGGACAGCCCCAGCATTTT
v_gene: TRBV2; j_gene: TRBJ1-5; abundance: -; d_gene: -; len: 15; CDR3aa: CASSYPGDRNQPQHF; CDR3nt: TGTGCCAGCAGTTACCCAGGGGATCGCAATCAGCCCCAGCATTTT
v_gene: TRBV5-1; j_gene: TRBJ1-6; abundance: once; d_gene: TRBD1; len: 15; CDR3aa: CASSQKTGDNSPLHF; CDR3nt: TGCGCCAGCAGCCAGAAGACAGGGGATAATTCACCCCTCCACTTT
v_gene: TRBV13; j_gene: TRBJ2-7; abundance: once; d_gene: TRBD2; len: 17; CDR3aa: CASSLGLISRGDYEQYF; CDR3nt: TGTGCCAGCAGCTTAGGCCTAATATCGCGGGGGGACTACGAGCAGTACTTC
v_gene: TRBV19; j_gene: TRBJ1-4; abundance: -; d_gene: -; len: 15; CDR3aa: CASSSRGRANEKLFF; CDR3nt: TGTGCCAGTAGCAGCAGGGGACGAGCTAATGAAAAACTGTTTTTT
v_gene: TRBV2; j_gene: TRBJ2-7; abundance: -; d_gene: -; len: 13; CDR3aa: CASSEPSFDEQYF; CDR3nt: TGTGCCAGCAGTGAACCGAGCTTCGACGAGCAGTACTTC
v_gene: TRBV3-1/TRBV3-2; j_gene: TRBJ2-4; abundance: -; d_gene: -; len: 12; CDR3aa: CASSQVEALQYF; CDR3nt: TGTGCCAGCAGCCAGGTTGAGGCTCTTCAGTACTTC
v_gene: TRBV5-1; j_gene: TRBJ2-5; abundance: -; d_gene: -; len: 13; CDR3aa: CASTLRVGETQYF; CDR3nt: TGCGCCAGCACCCTGCGGGTTGGAGAGACCCAGTACTTC
v_gene: TRBV20-1; j_gene: TRBJ2-5; abundance: -; d_gene: -; len: 11; CDR3aa: CSAELQETQYF; CDR3nt: TGCAGTGCTGAACTCCAAGAGACCCAGTACTTC
v_gene: TRBV2; j_gene: TRBJ2-3; abundance: -; d_gene: TRBD1; len: 14; CDR3aa: CASSVDRVADTQYF; CDR3nt: TGTGCCAGCAGCGTGGACAGGGTCGCAGATACGCAGTATTTT
v_gene: TRBV7-2; j_gene: TRBJ1-1; abundance: -; d_gene: TRBD1; len: 14; CDR3aa: CASSPTNRGTEAFF; CDR3nt: TGTGCCAGCAGCCCCACAAACAGGGGTACTGAAGCTTTCTTT
v_gene: TRBV7-2; j_gene: TRBJ2-7; abundance: -; d_gene: -; len: 14; CDR3aa: CASSLALAAYEQYF; CDR3nt: TGTGCCAGCAGCTTAGCGCTGGCCGCCTACGAGCAGTACTTC
v_gene: TRBV5-4; j_gene: TRBJ2-7; abundance: -; d_gene: TRBD2; len: 13; CDR3aa: CATSSGPFYEQYF; CDR3nt: TGTGCCACCTCTAGCGGACCATTCTACGAGCAGTACTTC
v_gene: TRBV4-2; j_gene: TRBJ1-3; abundance: -; d_gene: -; len: 18; CDR3aa: CASSHPTVRRDSGNTIYF; CDR3nt: TGTGCCAGCAGCCATCCTACAGTCCGCAGGGACTCTGGAAACACCATATATTTT
v_gene: TRBV6-6; j_gene: TRBJ1-5; abundance: -; d_gene: -; len: 15; CDR3aa: CASSSPGPGDQPQHF; CDR3nt: TGTGCCAGCAGTTCCCCGGGCCCCGGGGATCAGCCCCAGCATTTT